These 23 T cell receptor beta chains were all obtained from the same sample, sequenced in a study of blood T cell repertoires in COVID-19. Here immunoSEQ multiplex PCR was the method, and the copy in TCRdb shows in-frame clones only, minus some. The repertoire consists of fewer than 95,000 clones, with approximately 90% occurring once and the leading ten covering over 0.45%. The sequenced sample was peripheral blood. The receptor source for this set is a man in his sixties with acute or convalescent COVID-19.

The chain is built from TRBV9 and TRBJ1-2; D perhaps matches TRBD1 (5 bases). V shed 0 bases and J shed 3 bases, with 15 bases lying between them. CDR1 SGDLS and CDR2 YYNGEE come from the germline V gene. The CDR3 runs to 16 residues. The DNA for the CDR3 is TGTGCCAGCAGCGTAGAAGCTTCCGGGGGGGACTATGGCTACACCTTC. Translation gives CASSVEASGGDYGYTF.

The V call is TRBV30, the J call TRBJ2-1; TRBD2 aligns across 8 bases. The CDR3 is made up of 13 amino acids. Germline CDR1 GTSNPN, CDR2 SVGIG (reference sequence). V shed 5 bases, J shed 10 bases, and the junction held 10 bases outside the gene matches. Here the CDR3 reads CAWAGLGFGEQFF. DNA for the CDR3: TGTGCCTGGGCGGGACTAGGATTCGGGGAGCAGTTCTTC.

The gene calls are TRBV18 and TRBJ2-7, with 11 bases matching TRBD2. V was clipped by 2 bases and J by 0 bases; unmatched bases: 9. The CDR3 has 18 residues. The germline V gene encodes CDR1 KGHSH and CDR2 LQKENI. The CDR3 sequence: CASSPLASGRTTSYEQYF. For the CDR3, the DNA is TGTGCCAGCTCACCATTGGCTAGCGGGAGGACAACCTCCTACGAGCAGTACTTC.

The CDR3 DNA reads TGTGCCAGCAGCGCGCGACAGGGCCCCGGAGCCCTCCACTTT. Translation gives CASSARQGPGALHF. The V gene is TRBV9, the J gene TRBJ1-6; TRBD1 aligns across 7 bases. The CDR3 runs 14 residues. V shed 3 bases and J 14 bases; nucleotides not matched to a gene: 11. CDR1 is SGDLS and CDR2 is YYNGEE in the germline V gene.

This chain joins TRBV5-8 and TRBJ1-5; possibly TRBD1 for D (5 bases). The CDR3 has 13 amino acids. Germline CDR1 reads SGHTS; CDR2 reads YDEGEE. V was clipped by 2 bases and J by 5 bases, with 8 bases between them. DNA for the CDR3: TGTGCCAGCAGCTTTAGCAGGGATCAGCCCCAGCATTTT. Translated: CASSFSRDQPQHF.

The rearrangement joins TRBV11-2 to TRBJ2-2; TRBD1 agrees at 9 bases. V was clipped by 6 bases and J by 2 bases; unmatched bases: 7. Germline CDR1 is SGHAT and CDR2 is FQNNGV. This CDR3 spans 16 amino acids. DNA for the CDR3: TGTGCCAGCAGGAGACCGGGACAGGGCAACACCGGGGAGCTGTTTTTT. Translating it yields CASRRPGQGNTGELFF.

The V gene is TRBV10-3, the J gene TRBJ2-3; TRBD2 aligns across 9 bases. J lost 6 bases, V lost 3 bases, and 4 bases had no gene match. Germline CDR1 and CDR2: ENHRY and SYGVKD. The CDR3 has 14 residues. CDR3 protein: CAISDGGGADTQYF. Here the CDR3 DNA reads TGTGCCATCAGTGATGGCGGGGGGGCCGATACGCAGTATTTT.

The sample holds a few counts of this clone. The chain links TRBV6-1 to TRBJ1-2; 7 bases match TRBD1. The CDR3 is 13 residues long. Germline CDR1 reads MNHNS; CDR2 reads SASEGT. Germline trimming cut 3 bases from V and 5 bases from J; bases unmatched to any gene: 3. In DNA, the CDR3 is TGTGCCAGCAGTGAGCAGGGGGTATATGGCTACACCTTC. Amino acids: CASSEQGVYGYTF.

This chain joins TRBV19 and TRBJ1-5, with TRBD1 matching over 7 bases. V was clipped by 3 bases and J by 2 bases; unmatched bases: 7. This CDR3 has 16 residues. Germline CDR1 and CDR2: LNHDA and SQIVND (reference sequence). The CDR3 region is CASSIWRGLGNQPQHF. The CDR3, as DNA: TGTGCCAGTAGTATTTGGAGGGGGCTGGGCAATCAGCCCCAGCATTTT.

The chain is built from TRBV5-1 and TRBJ1-2; the match to TRBD1 covers 9 bases. This CDR3 has 15 residues. From germline, CDR1 is SGHRS and CDR2 YFSETQ. V was pared by 4 bases and J by 4 bases, with 8 bases of the junction left unmatched. CDR3 sequence reads: CASSPSTGGAYGYTF. The CDR3 region has the DNA TGCGCCAGCAGCCCCTCGACAGGGGGGGCCTATGGCTACACCTTC.

This clone was found a few times. V and J are TRBV5-1 and TRBJ1-5; TRBD1 agrees at 10 bases. Germline V gene data show CDR1 as SGHRS and CDR2 as YFSETQ. Germline trimming cut 4 bases from V and 5 bases from J; bases unmatched to any gene: 3. The CDR3 sequence is 14 residues long. As DNA, the CDR3 is TGCGCCAGCAGCGCCGGGACAGGGGATCAGCCCCAGCATTTT. Residues: CASSAGTGDQPQHF.

The V and J genes are TRBV10-1 and TRBJ2-7; 11 bases agree with TRBD2. The CDR3 totals 17 residues. J lost 5 bases, V lost 0 bases, and 9 bases had no gene match. CDR1 WNHNN and CDR2 SYGVQD come from the germline V gene (reference sequence). The CDR3 DNA reads as TGCGCCAGCAGTGAGTCGGGCACTAGCGGGAGTGTCCACGAGCAGTACTTC. Its translation: CASSESGTSGSVHEQYF.

The rearrangement links TRBV5-6 to TRBJ1-2; 11 nucleotides line up with TRBD1. Germline CDR1 and CDR2: SGHDT and YYEEEE. This CDR3 is built from 16 residues. The V segment lost 0 bases and the J segment 8 bases; nucleotides outside the gene matches: 9. The CDR3 protein is CASSLVGQGAFNGYTF. CDR3 DNA: TGTGCCAGCAGCTTGGTAGGACAGGGGGCGTTTAACGGCTACACCTTC. Full variable domain (remainder filled in from reference TRBV5-6 and TRBJ1-2): DAGVTQSPTHLIKTRGQQVTLRCSPKSGHDTVSWYQQALGQGPQFIFQYYEEEERQRGNFPDRFSGHQFPNYSSELNVNALLLGDSALYLCASSLVGQGAFNGYTFGSGTRLTVV.

The chain employs TRBV9 and TRBJ2-7; TRBD1 agrees at 11 bases. This CDR3 comprises 16 residues. The V gene's germline CDR1 is SGDLS and CDR2 YYNGEE. V lost 0 bases and J lost 1; bases outside the gene matches: 3. The CDR3 bases are TGTGCCAGCAGCGTAGATGGGACAGGGGGGTCCTACGAGCAGTACTTC. Its protein is CASSVDGTGGSYEQYF.

V usage is TRBV11-3 and J usage is TRBJ2-1; D is unresolved. This CDR3 has 13 amino acids. Per the germline V gene, CDR1 is SGHNT and CDR2 is YENEEA. V gave up 2 bases and J gave up 5 bases, with 7 bases separating them. In DNA, the CDR3 is TGTGCCAGCAGCTTAACTTTGAACAATGAGCAGTTCTTC. This sequence encodes CASSLTLNNEQFF.

CDR3 nucleotide sequence: TGTGCCATCAGGGGGGGGGCCACTGGAGAGACCCAGTACTTC. It yields the protein CAIRGGATGETQYF. This chain connects TRBV10-3 to TRBJ2-5, with D possibly being TRBD2 (7 bases). CDR3 size: 14 residues. Germline V gives CDR1 ENHRY, CDR2 SYGVKD. Trimming stripped 6 bases from V and 4 bases from J, with 15 bases between.

The J gene is TRBJ2-7, the V gene TRBV7-8, with TRBD1 identical over 7 bases. The CDR3 loop spans 13 amino acids. The V and J ends lost 7 bases and 6 bases, in that order; junction bases with no gene match: 9. Germline V gene data show CDR1 as SGHVS and CDR2 as FQNEAQ. The CDR3 is CASKTGQGLEQYF. The CDR3 nucleotides are TGTGCCAGCAAGACAGGGCAGGGGCTCGAGCAGTACTTC.

This clone was seen more than once but under ten times. V is TRBV6-5 and J is TRBJ2-7, with TRBD2 as a possible D gene (5 bases). CDR3 size: 12 residues. V lost 10 bases and J 4 bases, leaving 14 bases between the germline ends. Germline lookup yields CDR1 MNHEY and CDR2 SVGAGI. The CDR3 sequence is CATGTGGYEQYF. The CDR3 region has the DNA TGTGCCACCGGTACTGGAGGTTACGAGCAGTACTTC.

This chain uses TRBV19 with TRBJ1-1, with 8 bases identical to TRBD1. V was clipped by 5 bases and J by 0 bases; unmatched bases: 5. Looked up from germline, CDR1 is LNHDA and CDR2 is SQIVND (reference sequence). The CDR3 totals 15 residues. The DNA of the CDR3 is TGTGCCAGTAGTCCCGGGACAGGTCTGAACACTGAAGCTTTCTTT. Encoded protein: CASSPGTGLNTEAFF.

V is TRBV6-5 and J is TRBJ1-2, with a weak D call TRBD1 (6 bases). Germline values: CDR1 MNHEY, CDR2 SVGAGI. Trimming cost V 8 bases and J 7 bases, with 17 bases left between them. CDR3 length equals 13 residues. The CDR3 DNA reads TGTGCCAGCCTGGGGACATCTCGAGGTGGCTACACCTTC. Translation gives CASLGTSRGGYTF.

The chain joins TRBV23-1 to TRBJ2-6, with a tentative D call TRBD1 (5 bases). TRBV23-1 is designated an ORF whose function remains uncertain. V gave up 6 bases and J gave up 0 bases, with 9 bases separating them. This CDR3 is 15 amino acids long. DNA for the CDR3: TGCGCCAGCAGACAGGTTCCCTCTGGGGCCAACGTCCTGACTTTC. Encoded protein: CASRQVPSGANVLTF.

This clone was counted a few times. V and J are TRBV4-1 and TRBJ2-1; 9 bases map to TRBD2. CDR3 size: 16 residues. CDR1 is MGHRA and CDR2 is YSYEKL in the germline V gene. The ends lost 6 bases at V and 4 bases at J; junction bases unmatched: 10. The CDR3 protein is CASSRSTSGRYNEQFF. For the CDR3, the DNA is TGCGCCAGCAGTCGATCGACTAGCGGTAGATACAATGAGCAGTTCTTC.

A single count supports this clone. The rearrangement links TRBV19 to TRBJ1-5; 7 bases align to TRBD1. Germline values: CDR1 LNHDA, CDR2 SQIVND (reference sequence). The CDR3 is 15 amino acids. The ends lost 2 bases at V and 1 base at J; junction bases unmatched: 2. CDR3 sequence reads: CASSIRQGSNQPQHF. The CDR3 nucleotides are TGTGCCAGTAGTATACGACAGGGAAGCAATCAGCCCCAGCATTTT.